Presented here are 20 T cell receptor beta chains from one specimen sequenced in a study of T cells in Graves' hyperthyroidism and ophthalmopathy. Using RNA transcripts as the source, TCR beta CDR3 regions were amplified. TCR CDR3 underwent first-round RT-PCR with the HTBI primer set. MiXCR, run by TCRdb on the multiplex PCR reads, gives a single entry per CDR3 protein. Here the sample spans about 720,000 distinct CDR3 sequences, roughly a sixth being singletons. Sequencing was done on a sample of blood. The source of these receptors is a woman aged 45-65 years with Graves' hyperthyroidism that later progressed to Graves' ophthalmopathy.

This chain connects TRBV20-1 to TRBJ2-1, with TRBD2 identical over 10 bases. CDR3 length: 15 residues. The J segment lost 4 bases and the V segment lost 0 bases, leaving 3 bases of the junction unmatched. The germline gives CDR1 DFQATT, CDR2 SNEGSKA (reference sequence). DNA for the CDR3: TGCAGTGCTAGAGAGGGACTAGCGCATTACAATGAGCAGTTCTTC. This translates into CSAREGLAHYNEQFF.

This clonotype was picked up a small number of times. The rearrangement joins TRBV27 to TRBJ2-1; a possible D gene is TRBD1 (5 bases). The CDR3 totals 14 residues. V was cut by 2 bases and J by 5 bases, with 10 bases left in between. Per germline, CDR1 MNHEY and CDR2 SMNVEV (reference sequence). The CDR3 loop reads CASSLIAGNNEQFF. DNA of the CDR3: TGTGCCAGCAGTTTAATTGCAGGGAACAATGAGCAGTTCTTC.

This clonotype was detected ten times or more. The chain is built from TRBV20-1 and TRBJ2-3; TRBD2 matches 10 bases. CDR3 length equals 15 residues. J lost 3 bases, V lost 3 bases, and 6 bases had no gene match. CDR1 is DFQATT and CDR2 is SNEGSKA in the germline V gene (reference sequence). CDR3 loop: CSASGAGGLTDTQYF. The CDR3 nucleotides read TGCAGTGCTAGTGGAGCGGGGGGGCTAACAGATACGCAGTATTTT.

This clonotype was seen many times. Here the CDR3 reads CSVRGRDTEAFF. The CDR3 bases are TGCAGCGTCCGAGGAAGGGACACTGAAGCTTTCTTT. This chain connects TRBV29-1 to TRBJ1-1, with unresolved D. The CDR3 loop spans 12 amino acids. V lost 6 bases to trimming and J lost 3 bases, with 11 bases between them. In germline, CDR1 is SQVTM, CDR2 ANQGSEA.

This chain uses TRBV24-1 with TRBJ2-1, with D possibly TRBD2 on 5 matching bases. CDR3 size: 14 residues. The V gene's germline CDR1 is KGHDR and CDR2 SFDVKD. V was clipped by 4 bases and J by 9 bases, with 15 bases between them. The CDR3 coding sequence is TGTGCCACCAGTGACTCCGAGATTCGGGGTGAGCAGTTCTTC. Translated, it gives CATSDSEIRGEQFF.

This clonotype was seen more than once but under ten times. CDR3 residues: CASSDLRDTNTGELFF. DNA of the CDR3: TGTGCCAGCAGCGACCTCCGGGACACGAACACCGGGGAGCTGTTTTTT. The chain employs TRBV6-2 or TRBV6-3 and TRBJ2-2; TRBD1 is a possible D gene (6 bases). This CDR3 has 16 amino acids. The V end lost 6 bases, the J end lost 0 bases, and 14 bases lay between the germline ends. The germline V gene has CDR1 MNHEY and CDR2 SVGEGT.

This clonotype was observed many times. This rearrangement joins TRBV11-2 to TRBJ2-7, with D perhaps TRBD2 (6 bases). With 5 bases removed from V and 0 bases from J, the gap between germline ends came to 20 bases. Per germline, CDR1 SGHAT and CDR2 FQNNGV. CDR3 length: 17 amino acids. CDR3 protein: CASSPLGGGRASYEQYF. CDR3 in DNA: TGTGCCAGCAGCCCTCTAGGTGGAGGGCGGGCCTCCTACGAGCAGTACTTC.

This clonotype has a handful of counts. The chain uses TRBV2 and TRBJ2-5; D gene unclear. There are 11 residues in the CDR3. CDR1 SNHLY and CDR2 FYNNEI come from the germline V gene. Trimming shortened V by 8 bases and J by 4 bases, and 8 bases separated the two germline ends. The CDR3 here is CASAKLETQYF. The CDR3 coding sequence is TGTGCCAGCGCCAAATTAGAGACCCAGTACTTC.

The table lists this clonotype with a few counts. The germline gene is not matched at one end of the junction; a read error may be the cause. This chain links TRBV20-1 with TRBJ2-1; D gene uncertain. The CDR3 consists of 12 residues. CDR1 is DFQATT, CDR2 SNEGSKA, per germline (reference sequence). CDR3 loop: CSARVIYNKQFF. As DNA, the CDR3 is TGCAGTGCTAGAGTTATCTACAATAAGCAGTTCTTC.

This clonotype occurred a few times. This CDR3 is CASRVNPGQGDYGYTF. As DNA, the CDR3 is TGCGCCAGCAGAGTCAATCCGGGACAGGGGGACTATGGCTACACCTTC. This sequence joins TRBV4-1 and TRBJ1-2, with 11 bases lining up with TRBD1. The junction had 9 bases not matched to a gene; V was cut back by 6 bases and J by 3 bases. The CDR3 runs to 16 residues. Per germline, CDR1 MGHRA and CDR2 YSYEKL.

The V gene is TRBV9, the J gene TRBJ1-2, with D perhaps matching TRBD1 (5 bases). CDR1 is SGDLS and CDR2 is YYNGEE in the germline V gene. The V end was cut by 3 bases, the J end by 1 base, with 19 bases between. The CDR3 consists of 17 residues. CDR3 amino acids: CASSAPRDRTLNYGYTF. Written as DNA, the CDR3 is TGTGCCAGCAGCGCCCCGAGGGACCGCACCCTTAACTATGGCTACACCTTC.

This clonotype has only a few counts. The gene calls are TRBV10-3 and TRBJ2-1, with 14 bases fitting TRBD2. Per the germline V gene, CDR1 is ENHRY and CDR2 is SYGVKD. This CDR3 has 14 amino acids. Losses at the gene ends were 9 bases for V and 5 bases for J; bases not matched to a gene: 3. The chain's CDR3 is CAIGLAGGDNEQFF. CDR3 sequence (DNA): TGTGCCATAGGACTAGCGGGGGGAGACAATGAGCAGTTCTTC.

Many counts were recorded for this clonotype. The J gene is TRBJ1-5, the V gene TRBV12-3 or TRBV12-4, with TRBD1 identical over 7 bases. The CDR3 has 14 residues. The V gene end was trimmed by 10 bases and the J gene end by 0 bases; junction bases not matched to a gene: 6. The CDR3 is CATGQINSNQPQHF. The CDR3 DNA reads TGTGCCACGGGACAGATTAATAGCAATCAGCCCCAGCATTTT.

In regard to this clonotype: The junction departs from the called germline gene at one end, perhaps through a read error. The chain carries TRBV5-4 and TRBJ1-2, with D possibly matching TRBD1 (6 bases). The CDR3 contains 13 residues. The germline gives CDR1 SGHNT, CDR2 YYREEE (reference sequence). As DNA, the CDR3 is TGTGCCAGCAGGGGGTTGGGGGCCGAAGGCTGCACCTTC. The encoded protein is CASRGLGAEGCTF.

The J gene is TRBJ2-1, the V gene TRBV7-9, with TRBD2 identical over 8 bases. CDR1 and CDR2 from the germline V gene are SEHNR and FQNEAQ (reference sequence). Trimming at V came to 6 bases and at J to 0 bases, leaving 16 bases not matched to a gene. CDR3 length equals 19 residues. CDR3 sequence reads: CASSSNERGRENSYNEQFF. The CDR3 DNA sequence: TGTGCCAGCAGTTCAAATGAGCGGGGGCGAGAGAACTCCTACAATGAGCAGTTCTTC. Supplemented by reference TRBV7-9 and TRBJ2-1, the full variable domain reads DTGVSQNPRHKITKRGQNVTFRCDPISEHNRLYWYRQTLGQGPEFLTYFQNEAQLEKSRLLSDRFSAERPKGSFSTLEIQRTEQGDSAMYLCASSSNERGRENSYNEQFFGPGTRLTVL.

This clonotype has ten or more counts. The chain is built from TRBV18 and TRBJ1-1; D is unclear. Deletions cut 3 bases from V and 1 base from J, with 21 bases between. Germline loops: CDR1 KGHSH, CDR2 LQKENI. The CDR3 has 18 residues. CDR3 protein: CASSPKGSARSTNTEAFF. CDR3 in DNA: TGTGCCAGCTCACCCAAAGGTTCAGCTCGCAGTACGAACACTGAAGCTTTCTTT.

This chain joins TRBV20-1 and TRBJ1-1, with a tentative D call TRBD1 (5 bases). CDR3 length equals 17 residues. CDR1 DFQATT and CDR2 SNEGSKA come from the germline V gene (reference sequence). The V and J ends lost 0 bases and 1 base respectively, with 18 bases between them. Here the CDR3 DNA reads TGCAGTGCTAGAGATGGCCGGAGGGGCGGCAGGAACACTGAAGCTTTCTTT. This codes for CSARDGRRGGRNTEAFF.

A note on this clonotype: The junction shows a germline mismatch at one end, possibly a read error. This chain joins TRBV7-2 and TRBJ2-7; D is unclear. The CDR3 loop spans 15 amino acids. CDR1 is SGHTA and CDR2 is FQGNSA in the germline V gene. CDR3 DNA: TGTGCCAGCAGCTTAGAGGTAGACCCCTCCTCCGAGCAGTACTTC. Its translation is CASSLEVDPSSEQYF.

This clonotype appeared many times. The rearrangement uses TRBV7-8 and TRBJ2-1; 7 bases map to TRBD2. Germline lookup yields CDR1 SGHVS and CDR2 FQNEAQ. The length of the CDR3 is 17 residues. Trimming removed 5 bases from V and 1 base from J; junction bases left unmatched: 11. The CDR3 sequence: CASSPRGSGASYNEQFF. The CDR3 coding sequence is TGTGCCAGCAGCCCCCGGGGGAGCGGGGCTTCCTACAATGAGCAGTTCTTC.

The table lists this clonotype with many counts. The V and J genes are TRBV6-1 and TRBJ1-4; D is possibly TRBD1 (5 bases). The CDR3 contains 15 residues. Germline V CDR1 and CDR2: MNHNS, SASEGT. Trimming took off 6 bases at V and 5 bases at J, with 16 bases between the two ends. DNA for the CDR3: TGTGCCAGCAGACCAACAGGCGGACGGAATGAAAAACTGTTTTTT. Its translation is CASRPTGGRNEKLFF.